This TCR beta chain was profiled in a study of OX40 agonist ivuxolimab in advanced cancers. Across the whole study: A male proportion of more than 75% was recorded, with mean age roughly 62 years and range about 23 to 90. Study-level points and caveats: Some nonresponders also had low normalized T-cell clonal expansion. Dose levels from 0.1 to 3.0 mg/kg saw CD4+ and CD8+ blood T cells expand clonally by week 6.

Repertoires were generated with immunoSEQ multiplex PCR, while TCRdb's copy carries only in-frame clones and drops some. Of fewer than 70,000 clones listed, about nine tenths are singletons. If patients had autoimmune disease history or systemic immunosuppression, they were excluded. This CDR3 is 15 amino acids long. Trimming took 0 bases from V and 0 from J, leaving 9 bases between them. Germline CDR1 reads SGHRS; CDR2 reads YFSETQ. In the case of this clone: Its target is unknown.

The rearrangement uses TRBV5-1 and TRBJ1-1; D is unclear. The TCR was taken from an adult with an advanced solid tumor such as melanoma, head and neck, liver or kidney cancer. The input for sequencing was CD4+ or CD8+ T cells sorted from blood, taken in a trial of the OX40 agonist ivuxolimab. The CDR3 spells CASSLGDPLNTEAFF. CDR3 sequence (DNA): TGCGCCAGCAGCTTGGGGGATCCGCTGAACACTGAAGCTTTCTTT.